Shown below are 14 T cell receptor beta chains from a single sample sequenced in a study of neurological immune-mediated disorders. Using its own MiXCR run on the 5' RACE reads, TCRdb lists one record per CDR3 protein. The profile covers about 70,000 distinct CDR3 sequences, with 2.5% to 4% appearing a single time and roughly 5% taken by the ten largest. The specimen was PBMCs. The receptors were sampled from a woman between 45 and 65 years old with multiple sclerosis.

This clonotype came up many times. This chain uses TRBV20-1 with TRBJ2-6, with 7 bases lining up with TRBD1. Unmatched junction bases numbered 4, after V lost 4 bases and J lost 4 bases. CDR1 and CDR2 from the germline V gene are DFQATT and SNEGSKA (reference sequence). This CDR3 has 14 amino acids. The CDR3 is CSATQGTGANVLTF. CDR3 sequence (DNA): TGCAGTGCTACACAGGGGACCGGGGCCAACGTCCTGACTTTC.

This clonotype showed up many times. Here the CDR3 reads CASSNPTGLRGYTF. CDR3 coding DNA: TGTGCCAGCAGCAATCCCACTGGACTAAGGGGCTACACCTTC. This sequence joins TRBV7-2 and TRBJ1-2; D is ambiguous. The CDR3 has 14 residues. The germline V gene has CDR1 SGHTA and CDR2 FQGNSA. V shed 5 bases and J shed 8 bases, with 18 bases lying between them.

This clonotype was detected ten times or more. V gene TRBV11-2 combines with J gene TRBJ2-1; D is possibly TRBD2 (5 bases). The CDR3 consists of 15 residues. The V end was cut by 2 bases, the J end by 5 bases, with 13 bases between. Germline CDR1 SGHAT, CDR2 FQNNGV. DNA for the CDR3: TGTGCCAGCAGCTTAATGGGAGCTACGAACAATGAGCAGTTCTTC. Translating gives CASSLMGATNNEQFF.

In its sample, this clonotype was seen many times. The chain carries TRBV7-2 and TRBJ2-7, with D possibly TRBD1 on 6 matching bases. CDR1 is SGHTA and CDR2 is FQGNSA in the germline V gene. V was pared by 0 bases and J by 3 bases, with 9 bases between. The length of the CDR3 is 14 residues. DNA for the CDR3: TGTGCCAGCAGCTTAGCACAGGGAAACTACGAGCAGTACTTC. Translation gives CASSLAQGNYEQYF.

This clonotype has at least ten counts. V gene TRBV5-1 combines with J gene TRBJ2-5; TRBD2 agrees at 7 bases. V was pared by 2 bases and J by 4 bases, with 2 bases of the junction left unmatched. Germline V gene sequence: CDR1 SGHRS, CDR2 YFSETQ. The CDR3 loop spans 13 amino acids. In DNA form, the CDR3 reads TGCGCCAGCAGCTTTGGCGGGGGAGAGACCCAGTACTTC. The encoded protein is CASSFGGGETQYF.

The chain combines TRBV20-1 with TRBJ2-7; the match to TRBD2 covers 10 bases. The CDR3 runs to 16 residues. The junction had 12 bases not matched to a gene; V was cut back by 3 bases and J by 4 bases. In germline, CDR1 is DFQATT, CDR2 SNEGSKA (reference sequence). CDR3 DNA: TGCAGTGCTAGCAGACTAGCGGGTACTACCCTATACGAGCAGTACTTC. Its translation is CSASRLAGTTLYEQYF.

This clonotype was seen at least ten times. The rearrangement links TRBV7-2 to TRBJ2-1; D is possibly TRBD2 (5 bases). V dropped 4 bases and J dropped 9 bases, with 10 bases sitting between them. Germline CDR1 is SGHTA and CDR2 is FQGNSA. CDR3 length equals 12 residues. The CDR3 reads CASSSLGFEQFF. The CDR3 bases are TGTGCCAGCAGCTCACTAGGGTTTGAGCAGTTCTTC.

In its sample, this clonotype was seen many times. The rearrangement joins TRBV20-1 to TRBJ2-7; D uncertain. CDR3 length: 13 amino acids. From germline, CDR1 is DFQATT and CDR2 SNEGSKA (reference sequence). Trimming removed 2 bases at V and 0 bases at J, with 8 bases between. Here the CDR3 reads CSARTQTSYEQYF. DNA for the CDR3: TGCAGTGCTAGAACCCAGACCTCCTACGAGCAGTACTTC.

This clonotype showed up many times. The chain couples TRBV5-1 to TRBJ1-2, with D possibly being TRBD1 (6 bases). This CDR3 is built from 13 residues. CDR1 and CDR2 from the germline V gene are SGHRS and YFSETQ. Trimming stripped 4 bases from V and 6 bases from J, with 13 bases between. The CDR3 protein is CASSIPEGDGYTF. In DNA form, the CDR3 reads TGCGCCAGCAGCATACCGGAGGGGGATGGCTACACCTTC.

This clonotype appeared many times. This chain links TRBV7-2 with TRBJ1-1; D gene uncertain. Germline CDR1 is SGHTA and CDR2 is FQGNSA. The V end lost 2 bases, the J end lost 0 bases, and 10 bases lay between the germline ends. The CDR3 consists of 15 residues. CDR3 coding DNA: TGTGCCAGCAGCTTAAATGGGGTCATGAACACTGAAGCTTTCTTT. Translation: CASSLNGVMNTEAFF.

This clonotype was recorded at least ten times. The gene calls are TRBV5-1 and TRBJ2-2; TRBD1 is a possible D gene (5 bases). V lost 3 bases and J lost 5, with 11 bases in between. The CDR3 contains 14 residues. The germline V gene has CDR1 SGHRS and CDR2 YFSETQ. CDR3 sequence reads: CASSSHAGTGELFF. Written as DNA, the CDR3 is TGCGCCAGCAGCTCCCATGCAGGGACCGGGGAGCTGTTTTTT.

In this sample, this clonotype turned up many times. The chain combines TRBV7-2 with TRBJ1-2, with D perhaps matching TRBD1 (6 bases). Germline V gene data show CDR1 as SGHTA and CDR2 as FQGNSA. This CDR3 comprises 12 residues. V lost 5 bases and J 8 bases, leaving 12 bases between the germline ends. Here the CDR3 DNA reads TGTGCCAGCAGCCTAGGGCAGGGGGGCTACACCTTC. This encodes CASSLGQGGYTF. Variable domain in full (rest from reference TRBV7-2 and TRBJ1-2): GAGVSQSPSNKVTEKGKDVELRCDPISGHTALYWYRQSLGQGLEFLIYFQGNSAPDKSGLPSDRFSAERTGGSVSTLTIQRTQQEDSAVYLCASSLGQGGYTFGSGTRLTVV.

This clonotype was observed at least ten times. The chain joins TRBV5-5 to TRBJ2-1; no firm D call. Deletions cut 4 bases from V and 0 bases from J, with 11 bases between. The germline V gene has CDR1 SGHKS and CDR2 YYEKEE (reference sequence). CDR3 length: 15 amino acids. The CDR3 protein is CASSPAAGSYNEQFF. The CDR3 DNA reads TGTGCCAGCAGCCCGGCCGCTGGCTCCTACAATGAGCAGTTCTTC.

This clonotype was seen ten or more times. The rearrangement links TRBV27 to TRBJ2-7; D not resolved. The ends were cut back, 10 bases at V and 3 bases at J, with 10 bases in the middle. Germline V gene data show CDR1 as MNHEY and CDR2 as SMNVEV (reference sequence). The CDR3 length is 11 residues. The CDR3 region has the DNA TGTGCCACCAAAGATTTCTACGAGCAGTACGTC. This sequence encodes CATKDFYEQYV.